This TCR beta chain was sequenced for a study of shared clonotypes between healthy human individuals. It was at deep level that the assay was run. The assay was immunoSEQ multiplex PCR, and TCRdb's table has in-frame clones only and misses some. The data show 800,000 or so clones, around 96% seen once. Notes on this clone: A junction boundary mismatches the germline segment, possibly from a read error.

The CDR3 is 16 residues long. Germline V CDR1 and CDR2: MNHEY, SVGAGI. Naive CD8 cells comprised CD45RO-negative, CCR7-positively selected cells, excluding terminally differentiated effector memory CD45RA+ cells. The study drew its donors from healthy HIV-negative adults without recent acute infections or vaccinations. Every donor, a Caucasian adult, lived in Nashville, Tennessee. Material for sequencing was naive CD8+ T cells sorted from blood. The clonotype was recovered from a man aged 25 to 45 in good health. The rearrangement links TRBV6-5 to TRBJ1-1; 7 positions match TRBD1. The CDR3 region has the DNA TGTGCCAGCAGTTACTCAACAGGGGCGGGGAACGCTGAAGCTTTCTTT. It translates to CASSYSTGAGNAEAFF.